This TCR beta chain was observed in a study of T-cell reconstitution after alpha-beta-depleted transplantation in children. Comment on this clonotype: What it binds is not known.

Between the trimmed V and J ends, which lost 0 bases and 1 base, there was a span of 8 bases. Per germline, CDR1 LGHNA and CDR2 YSLEER. The CDR3 covers 15 residues. Study observations and caveats: Several hundred expanded graft clones reportedly gave rise to the alpha-beta T cells present about two months after transplant. At the one-year point after transplant, T-cell counts and TCRbeta diversity were found to come mostly from T cells that had been newly produced. For some patients, TCRbeta diversity was high at day 60 because of recipient T cells and thymic progenitors that survived.

Unique molecular identifiers were built into the TCRbeta library. TCRdb reprocessed the PCR reads with MiXCR, giving one entry per CDR3 protein. This table has about 510,000 distinct CDR3 sequences, roughly 11% appearing once. This chain links TRBV4-3 with TRBJ2-3; D remains unclear. The input for sequencing was PBMCs, mostly from graft donor cells, taken 180 days after TCRalphabeta/CD19-depleted stem cell transplant. The clonotype comes from a female patient aged 2-10 years who had a stem cell transplant for aplastic anemia, so the T cells may come from the graft donor. CDR3 residues: CASSQDALGTDTQYF. CDR3 in DNA: TGCGCCAGCAGCCAAGATGCCCTGGGCACAGATACGCAGTATTTT.